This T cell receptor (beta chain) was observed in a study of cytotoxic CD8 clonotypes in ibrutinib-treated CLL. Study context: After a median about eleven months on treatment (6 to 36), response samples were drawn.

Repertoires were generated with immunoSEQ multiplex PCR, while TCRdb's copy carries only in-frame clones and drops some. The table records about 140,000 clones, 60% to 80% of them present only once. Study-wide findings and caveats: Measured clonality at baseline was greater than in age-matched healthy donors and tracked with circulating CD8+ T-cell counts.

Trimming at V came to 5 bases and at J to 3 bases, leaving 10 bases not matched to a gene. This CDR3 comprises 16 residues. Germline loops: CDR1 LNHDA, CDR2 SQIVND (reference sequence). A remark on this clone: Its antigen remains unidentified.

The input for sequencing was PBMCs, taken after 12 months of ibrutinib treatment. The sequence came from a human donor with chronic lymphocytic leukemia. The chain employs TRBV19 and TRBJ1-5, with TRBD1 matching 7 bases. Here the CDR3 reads CASSRQTGENNQPQHF. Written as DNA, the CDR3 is TGTGCCAGTAGTCGACAAACAGGGGAGAACAATCAGCCCCAGCATTTT.